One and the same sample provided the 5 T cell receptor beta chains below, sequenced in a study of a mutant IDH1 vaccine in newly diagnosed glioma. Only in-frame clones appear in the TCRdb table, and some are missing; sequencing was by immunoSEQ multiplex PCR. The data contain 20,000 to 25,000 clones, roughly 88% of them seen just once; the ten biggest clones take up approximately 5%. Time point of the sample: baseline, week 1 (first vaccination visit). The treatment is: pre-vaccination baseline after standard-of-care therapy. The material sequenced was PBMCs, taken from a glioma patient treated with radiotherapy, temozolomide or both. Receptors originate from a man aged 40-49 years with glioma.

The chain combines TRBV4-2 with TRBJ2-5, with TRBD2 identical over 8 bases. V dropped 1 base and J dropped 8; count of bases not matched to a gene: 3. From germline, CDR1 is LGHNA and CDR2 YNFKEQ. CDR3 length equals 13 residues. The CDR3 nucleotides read TGTGCCAGCAGCCAAGCGGGAGGGGGAACCCAGTACTTC. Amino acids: CASSQAGGGTQYF.

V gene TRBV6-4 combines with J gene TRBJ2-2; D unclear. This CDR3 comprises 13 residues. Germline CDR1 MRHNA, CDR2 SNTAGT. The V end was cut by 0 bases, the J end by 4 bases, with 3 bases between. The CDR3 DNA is TGTGCCAGCAGTGACTCGGGCACCGGGGAGCTGTTTTTT. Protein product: CASSDSGTGELFF.

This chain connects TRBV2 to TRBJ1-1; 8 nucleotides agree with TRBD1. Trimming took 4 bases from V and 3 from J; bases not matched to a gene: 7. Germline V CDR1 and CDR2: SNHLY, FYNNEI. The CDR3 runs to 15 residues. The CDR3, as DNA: TGTGCCAGCAGTGGGGGCAGGGGGCCGGACACTGAAGCTTTCTTT. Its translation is CASSGGRGPDTEAFF.

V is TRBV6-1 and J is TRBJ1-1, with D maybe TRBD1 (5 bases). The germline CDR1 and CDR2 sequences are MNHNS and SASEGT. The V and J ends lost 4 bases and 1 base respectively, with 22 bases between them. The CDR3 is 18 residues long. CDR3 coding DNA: TGTGCCAGCAGTGCATCAGGGTGGGGATATTCGGGGAACACTGAAGCTTTCTTT. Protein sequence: CASSASGWGYSGNTEAFF.

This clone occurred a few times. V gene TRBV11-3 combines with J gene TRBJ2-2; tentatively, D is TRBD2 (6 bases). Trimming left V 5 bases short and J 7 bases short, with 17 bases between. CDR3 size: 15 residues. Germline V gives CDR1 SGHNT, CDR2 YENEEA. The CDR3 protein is CASSPRAGQGGELFF. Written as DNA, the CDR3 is TGTGCCAGCAGCCCCCGGGCGGGGCAGGGCGGGGAGCTGTTTTTT.